One and the same sample provided the 7 T cell receptor beta chains below, sequenced in a study of breast tumors, draining lymph nodes, adjacent tissues. TCRdb re-called the multiplex PCR reads through MiXCR, storing one row per CDR3 protein. This table holds roughly 32,000 distinct CDR3 sequences, roughly 32% found once. Sequencing was performed on breast tumor tissue. Receptor source: a female donor with breast cancer. Some clones in this sample may be carry-over from other donors' samples.

The gene calls are TRBV7-2 and TRBJ1-5; the match to TRBD1 covers 10 bases. Trimming took 3 bases from V and 6 from J; bases not matched to a gene: 5. The CDR3 covers 15 residues. CDR1 and CDR2 (germline): SGHTA, FQGNSA. CDR3 amino acids: CASSFPGQGTQPQHF. The CDR3 bases are TGTGCCAGCAGCTTTCCGGGACAGGGGACTCAGCCCCAGCATTTT. The whole variable domain, remainder taken from reference TRBV7-2 and TRBJ1-5, is GAGVSQSPSNKVTEKGKDVELRCDPISGHTALYWYRQSLGQGLEFLIYFQGNSAPDKSGLPSDRFSAERTGGSVSTLTIQRTQQEDSAVYLCASSFPGQGTQPQHFGDGTRLSIL.

The V and J genes are TRBV28 and TRBJ2-7, with TRBD2 as a possible D gene (6 bases). Deletions cut 7 bases from V and 2 bases from J, with 15 bases between. Germline assignment: CDR1 MDHEN and CDR2 SYDVKM. The CDR3 has 14 residues. The CDR3 coding sequence is TGTGCCAGCAACGGGGGTACGTCCCCCTACGAGCAGTACTTC. This sequence encodes CASNGGTSPYEQYF.

This clonotype was recorded many times. The chain has TRBV2 and TRBJ2-7; no clear D. The CDR3 loop spans 11 amino acids. The ends were cut back, 10 bases at V and 3 bases at J, with 10 bases in the middle. Germline V gene sequence: CDR1 SNHLY, CDR2 FYNNEI. This chain's CDR3 is CATGPDYEQYF. The CDR3 nucleotides read TGTGCCACCGGGCCAGACTACGAGCAGTACTTC.

This clonotype has only a few counts. V and J are TRBV11-2 and TRBJ2-4, with 14 bases that match TRBD2. The ends lost 5 bases at V and 1 base at J; junction bases unmatched: 10. This CDR3 has 19 residues. CDR1 is SGHAT, CDR2 FQNNGV, per germline. CDR3 residues: CASSTGLAGAGGAKNIQYF. DNA for the CDR3: TGTGCCAGCAGCACGGGACTAGCGGGAGCCGGTGGCGCCAAAAACATTCAGTACTTC.

In its sample, this clonotype was seen many times. The rearrangement links TRBV19 to TRBJ1-4; 7 bases are shared with TRBD1. There are 15 residues in the CDR3. Germline CDR1 reads LNHDA; CDR2 reads SQIVND (reference sequence). The J segment lost 11 bases and the V segment lost 5 bases, leaving 14 bases of the junction unmatched. The CDR3 spells CASSPQGAEGAKLFF. DNA for the CDR3: TGTGCCAGTAGTCCCCAAGGTGCGGAGGGGGCGAAACTGTTTTTT.

The chain uses TRBV7-2 and TRBJ2-7; D is undetermined. Germline values: CDR1 SGHTA, CDR2 FQGNSA. This CDR3 is built from 14 residues. V lost 6 bases and J 0 bases, leaving 12 bases between the germline ends. As DNA, the CDR3 is TGTGCCAGCAGTCGTGACTCCCACTCCTACGAGCAGTACTTC. Translated: CASSRDSHSYEQYF.

This clonotype was found once. A read error is possible here, since a much larger clone lies one base away. This chain links TRBV7-8 with TRBJ2-2; the D is unclear. Germline CDR1 SGHVS, CDR2 FQNEAQ. The length of the CDR3 is 13 residues. CDR3 in amino acids: CAGSSLGTGELFF. Here the CDR3 DNA reads TGTGCCGGCAGCTCACTGGGCACCGGGGAGCTGTTTTTT.